This T cell receptor beta chain was identified during a study of blood T cell repertoires in COVID-19 (dated by TCRdb to about 2020). Concerning the study at large: The collaborator samples originated in the United States, Italy and Spain and spanned the acute and convalescent phases of COVID-19. The prospective study material was composed of cDNA or gDNA derived from T cells, B-cell-depleted T cells, or PBMCs. Deeply sampled blood TCRbeta repertoires from subjects exposed to, actively infected with, or recovered from COVID-19 were included in the dataset. The repertoires were released in a freely available public database meant as a resource for research on the immune response to SARS-CoV-2. Samples came from the ongoing ImmuneRACE study (first 160 participants) plus 1,254 subjects from 6 global collaborators. The sample metadata nearly always contained a de-identified subject ID, COVID-19 status, age in years and sex. Where available, HLA class I and class II types were taken from metadata supplied by the sample provider and were not determined by assay-based typing.

Regarding this clone: Its antigen is currently not known. Within one base of it there is no much larger clone, and no base qualities were kept.

TCRbeta CDR3 regions were amplified from genomic DNA using the immunoSEQ Assay, a bias-controlled multiplex PCR. The study's processing was this. Nucleated cell counts per sample were estimated from amplification of reference gene primers within the assay. Sequence reads were collapsed and filtered to measure the absolute abundance of every unique TCRbeta CDR3 rearrangement. For each sample, productive Simpson clonality was calculated by taking the square root of Simpson's diversity index across productive rearrangements. TCRdb carries this immuneACCESS record with in-frame sequences only. Its versions omit some clonotypes, under half of them owing to an unresolved V gene in the studies checked, with the rest unexplained. Clone size and the V and J calls come from that table; the DNA yielded D and trimming. Recorded for this sample are about 200,000 clones; over 75% of them occurred a single time. Clones ranked in the top ten supply 13% of the sample.

Counted from cysteine to phenylalanine, this CDR3 has 14 amino acids. Left in the record is the CDR3 DNA by itself, 42 bases read in frame from the first base. V is shortened by 3 bases, J by 2 bases, and the region joining them spans 10 bases. CDR1 and CDR2, looked up from the germline V gene (reference sequence), are LGHDT and YNNKEL. Study-wide findings and limitations: The quantity of clinical and demographic metadata differed by source and by participant and was supplied without curation.

Each collaborating institution followed its own protocols to collect whole blood in K2EDTA tubes. For TCRbeta analysis, collaborators shipped samples as frozen whole blood, isolated PBMCs, or DNA extracted from either of those sample types. The TCR originated in a human donor in a cohort sampled during active COVID-19. The specimen sequenced was peripheral blood. The chain is encoded by TRBV3-1 (or the pseudogene TRBV3-2) joined to TRBJ2-5; tentative D gene TRBD2, with 6 bases matching. The CDR3 here reads CASSHGLRQETQYF. Read as DNA, the sequence is TGTGCCAGCAGCCACGGACTACGGCAAGAGACCCAGTACTTC.